The next 26 T cell receptor beta chains were all read from a single sample in a study of cytomegalovirus exposure and HLA in healthy donors. The method was immunoSEQ multiplex PCR; TCRdb's version includes in-frame clones alone and lacks a portion of them. The repertoire holds about 130,000 clones, with roughly 89% as singletons. Sequencing was done on a sample of PBMCs. All receptors come from a woman younger than 30 in good health and CMV-seronegative.

The J gene is TRBJ2-1, the V gene TRBV7-9; 8 nucleotides agree with TRBD1. There are 13 residues in the CDR3. V lost 5 bases and J lost 7; bases outside the gene matches: 4. Germline CDR1 is SEHNR and CDR2 is FQNEAQ (reference sequence). In DNA form, the CDR3 reads TGTGCCAGCAGCCGGACAGGGTTTAATGAGCAGTTCTTC. It specifies CASSRTGFNEQFF.

This clone was observed once. This chain connects TRBV6-1 to TRBJ1-5; no reliable D call. CDR1 is MNHNS and CDR2 is SASEGT in the germline V gene. The CDR3 totals 15 residues. The ends were cut back, 3 bases at V and 0 bases at J, with 9 bases in the middle. The CDR3 loop is CASSDEPFSNQPQHF. In nucleotides, the CDR3 is TGTGCCAGCAGTGACGAGCCGTTTAGCAATCAGCCCCAGCATTTT.

This clone was counted a single time. The chain combines TRBV6-5 with TRBJ1-1, with a possible D match to TRBD1 (6 bases). CDR1 and CDR2 (germline): MNHEY, SVGAGI. V lost 2 bases and J 1 base, leaving 11 bases between the germline ends. There are 15 residues in the CDR3. CDR3 nucleotides: TGTGCCAGCAGTTACCGGGGGGGCCGGAACACTGAAGCTTTCTTT. As protein: CASSYRGGRNTEAFF.

This chain links TRBV2 with TRBJ2-5; 11 nucleotides align to TRBD2. Germline V lookup: CDR1 SNHLY, CDR2 FYNNEI. This CDR3 contains 14 residues. Trimming cost V 6 bases and J 3 bases; bases outside gene matches: 3. The CDR3 region has the DNA TGTGCCAGCAGGGGGACTAGCGGAAAAGAGACCCAGTACTTC. It encodes CASRGTSGKETQYF.

The V and J genes are TRBV5-1 and TRBJ1-4; D possibly corresponds to TRBD1 (5 bases). This CDR3 has 15 residues. The ends were cut back, 5 bases at V and 0 bases at J, with 11 bases in the middle. Germline V gene lookup returns CDR1 SGHRS and CDR2 YFSETQ. This CDR3 is CASRGGRSTNEKLFF. In DNA, the CDR3 is TGCGCCAGCAGGGGGGGACGCTCAACTAATGAAAAACTGTTTTTT.

The chain recombines TRBV23-1 with TRBJ2-7, with D maybe TRBD2 (5 bases). TRBV23-1 is an ORF for which the function is uncertain. This CDR3 spans 14 amino acids. Trimming stripped 7 bases from V and 3 bases from J, with 16 bases between. DNA for the CDR3: TGCGCCAGCATGCGGGTGAACAGCGGCTACGAGCAGTACGTC. Translation: CASMRVNSGYEQYV.

The CDR3 nucleotides are TGTGCCAGCAGCCAAGATTGGGGGGGCTCCTACGAGCAGTACTTC. As protein: CASSQDWGGSYEQYF. The V and J genes are TRBV4-2 and TRBJ2-7, with 7 positions matching TRBD2. The CDR3 extends over 15 amino acids. V was pared by 0 bases and J by 0 bases, with 2 bases of the junction left unmatched. Germline-derived CDR1 and CDR2 are LGHNA and YNFKEQ.

The chain carries TRBV7-9 and TRBJ1-2; tentatively, D is TRBD1 (5 bases). Germline V CDR1 and CDR2: SEHNR, FQNEAQ (reference sequence). This CDR3 region has 13 residues. Trimming pared 8 bases from V and 6 bases from J, leaving 16 bases between. CDR3 region: CASRALTRDGYTF. In DNA, the CDR3 is TGTGCCAGCCGAGCCCTAACCAGGGATGGCTACACCTTC. The variable domain in full, with the rest retrieved from reference TRBV7-9 and TRBJ1-2, is DTGVSQNPRHKITKRGQNVTFRCDPISEHNRLYWYRQTLGQGPEFLTYFQNEAQLEKSRLLSDRFSAERPKGSFSTLEIQRTEQGDSAMYLCASRALTRDGYTFGSGTRLTVV.

V and J are TRBV6-6 and TRBJ2-1; D possibly corresponds to TRBD1 (6 bases). The germline V gene has CDR1 MNHNY and CDR2 SVGAGI (reference sequence). The CDR3 spans 12 residues. The V gene lost 11 bases and the J gene lost 5 bases, with 13 bases spanning the gap. The CDR3 region is CASGDGHNEQFF. The CDR3 coding sequence is TGTGCCTCAGGGGACGGTCACAATGAGCAGTTCTTC.

The rearrangement joins TRBV7-8 to TRBJ2-7, with 7 bases fitting TRBD2. The germline gives CDR1 SGHVS, CDR2 FQNEAQ. V shed 3 bases and J 5 bases; nucleotides not matched to a gene: 13. The CDR3 contains 16 residues. The CDR3 region is CASSFRGERDLDEQYF. In DNA form, the CDR3 reads TGTGCCAGCAGCTTCCGGGGCGAGCGGGATCTCGACGAGCAGTACTTC.

The CDR3 loop is CASSLSPLAGGSTDTQYF. The CDR3 nucleotides are TGTGCCAGCAGCTTATCTCCACTAGCGGGAGGGAGCACAGATACGCAGTATTTT. The J gene is TRBJ2-3, the V gene TRBV7-9; 13 bases map to TRBD2. Germline trimming cut 2 bases from V and 0 bases from J; bases unmatched to any gene: 5. Germline CDR1 and CDR2: SEHNR and FQNEAQ (reference sequence). The CDR3 contains 18 residues.

The chain combines TRBV11-2 with TRBJ1-4, with 10 bases identical to TRBD1. The CDR3 is made up of 17 amino acids. The trim removed 4 bases at V and 0 bases at J, leaving 5 bases unmatched. Per the germline V gene, CDR1 is SGHAT and CDR2 is FQNNGV. The CDR3 protein is CASSSRQGAATNEKLFF. CDR3 nucleotides: TGTGCCAGCAGCTCTCGACAGGGGGCGGCAACTAATGAAAAACTGTTTTTT.

The chain has TRBV2 and TRBJ1-5; D is unclear. This CDR3 has 13 residues. Germline loops: CDR1 SNHLY, CDR2 FYNNEI. Trimming pared 8 bases from V and 4 bases from J, leaving 12 bases between. The DNA of the CDR3 is TGTGCCAGCGGGAGCCGGACTAATCAGCCCCAGCATTTT. This translates into CASGSRTNQPQHF. Supplemented by reference TRBV2 and TRBJ1-5, the full variable domain reads EPEVTQTPSHQVTQMGQEVILRCVPISNHLYFYWYRQILGQKVEFLVSFYNNEISEKSEIFDDQFSVERPDGSNFTLKIRSTKLEDSAMYFCASGSRTNQPQHFGDGTRLSIL.

V gene TRBV7-8 combines with J gene TRBJ1-1; no clear D gene. Trimming pared 3 bases from V and 0 bases from J, leaving 11 bases between. There are 15 residues in the CDR3. Germline CDR1 SGHVS, CDR2 FQNEAQ. The CDR3 loop reads CASSLFQMVNTEAFF. Written as DNA, the CDR3 is TGTGCCAGCAGCTTGTTTCAGATGGTGAACACTGAAGCTTTCTTT.

The chain joins TRBV7-2 to TRBJ1-2; no reliable D call. Germline CDR1 reads SGHTA; CDR2 reads FQGNSA. The length of the CDR3 is 14 residues. The germline V and J ends were trimmed by 5 bases and 7 bases, with 17 bases remaining between them. CDR3: CASSPGWVQSGYTF. DNA for the CDR3: TGTGCCAGCAGCCCGGGTTGGGTTCAGTCTGGCTACACCTTC.

This clone was detected only once. The CDR3 DNA follows: TGTGCCAGCAGTTTAGCCCGGGGGGTTATCAAGAACTACGAGCAGTACTTC. Translation: CASSLARGVIKNYEQYF. This chain uses TRBV28 with TRBJ2-7; 7 positions match TRBD2. Trimming cost V 2 bases and J 3 bases; bases outside gene matches: 13. Germline CDR1 and CDR2: MDHEN and SYDVKM. The CDR3 is 17 amino acids.

This clone was recorded a few times. V is TRBV7-9 and J is TRBJ1-4, with 7 bases aligning to TRBD1. Per the germline V gene, CDR1 is SEHNR and CDR2 is FQNEAQ (reference sequence). The CDR3 is 16 residues long. V dropped 8 bases and J dropped 3; count of bases not matched to a gene: 12. The CDR3 sequence: CASGPSTQGANEKLFF. Here the CDR3 DNA reads TGTGCCAGCGGTCCGAGTACCCAGGGGGCTAATGAAAAACTGTTTTTT.

V usage is TRBV2 and J usage is TRBJ1-5; 8 positions agree with TRBD1. CDR3 length: 14 residues. Germline V gene sequence: CDR1 SNHLY, CDR2 FYNNEI. The J segment lost 0 bases and the V segment lost 8 bases, leaving 3 bases of the junction unmatched. CDR3: CASRTGNSNQPQHF. The CDR3 nucleotides are TGTGCCAGCCGGACAGGGAATAGCAATCAGCCCCAGCATTTT.

This clone has only a few counts. This sequence joins TRBV27 and TRBJ2-7; possible D gene TRBD1, 6 bases. Germline V CDR1 and CDR2: MNHEY, SMNVEV (reference sequence). The length of the CDR3 is 13 residues. Trimming removed 5 bases from V and 3 bases from J, with 11 bases in between. The CDR3 loop is CASSAGQNYEQYF. CDR3 coding DNA: TGTGCCAGCAGTGCCGGACAGAACTACGAGCAGTACTTC.

The chain joins TRBV5-6 to TRBJ2-1; D perhaps matches TRBD1 (5 bases). The CDR3 is made up of 14 amino acids. V was clipped by 0 bases and J by 9 bases, with 13 bases between them. Germline CDR1 and CDR2: SGHDT and YYEEEE. CDR3 nucleotide sequence: TGTGCCAGCAGCTTGGTCAGGGTGATGAGTGAGCAGTTCTTC. It codes for CASSLVRVMSEQFF. The full variable domain, in which reference TRBV5-6 and TRBJ2-1 provide the parts outside the CDR3, is DAGVTQSPTHLIKTRGQQVTLRCSPKSGHDTVSWYQQALGQGPQFIFQYYEEEERQRGNFPDRFSGHQFPNYSSELNVNALLLGDSALYLCASSLVRVMSEQFFGPGTRLTVL.

V and J are TRBV11-2 and TRBJ2-3; D ambiguous. Germline CDR1 SGHAT, CDR2 FQNNGV. This CDR3 has 13 residues. The V and J ends lost 2 bases and 4 bases respectively, with 7 bases between them. The CDR3 spells CASSLSRADTQYF. In DNA, the CDR3 is TGTGCCAGCAGCTTATCTCGGGCAGATACGCAGTATTTT. The full variable domain, in which reference TRBV11-2 and TRBJ2-3 provide the parts outside the CDR3, is EAGVAQSPRYKIIEKRQSVAFWCNPISGHATLYWYQQILGQGPKLLIQFQNNGVVDDSQLPKDRFSAERLKGVDSTLKIQPAKLEDSAVYLCASSLSRADTQYFGPGTRLTVL.

The V gene is TRBV28, the J gene TRBJ1-4; D is perhaps TRBD1 (5 bases). The CDR3 length is 15 residues. The V end was cut by 6 bases, the J end by 7 bases, with 18 bases between. Germline V lookup: CDR1 MDHEN, CDR2 SYDVKM. The CDR3 reads CASRPIPGRGEKLFF. Written as DNA, the CDR3 is TGTGCCAGCAGACCAATCCCAGGGAGGGGTGAAAAACTGTTTTTT.

The gene calls are TRBV28 and TRBJ1-2; D might be TRBD1 (6 bases). CDR1 MDHEN and CDR2 SYDVKM come from the germline V gene. V lost 6 bases, J lost 6 bases, and 11 bases lay in between. The CDR3 has 12 residues. The DNA of the CDR3 is TGTGCCAGCAGGGGACAAACAAATGGCTACACCTTC. Its translation: CASRGQTNGYTF.

The chain has TRBV4-2 and TRBJ2-7; 11 bases match TRBD2. The V gene end was trimmed by 0 bases and the J gene end by 0 bases; junction bases not matched to a gene: 1. The CDR3 runs 16 residues. Germline loops: CDR1 LGHNA, CDR2 YNFKEQ. The CDR3 sequence: CASSQEGLAASYEQYF. DNA of the CDR3: TGTGCCAGCAGCCAAGAGGGACTAGCGGCCTCCTACGAGCAGTACTTC.

The rearrangement joins TRBV6-1 to TRBJ1-6; 10 nucleotides line up with TRBD1. The CDR3 sequence is 16 residues long. V shed 3 bases, J shed 6 bases, and the junction held 5 bases outside the gene matches. The germline V gene has CDR1 MNHNS and CDR2 SASEGT. The chain's CDR3 is CASSELGQGGNSPLHF. The CDR3 region has the DNA TGTGCCAGCAGTGAGTTAGGACAGGGGGGTAATTCACCCCTCCACTTT.

V usage is TRBV7-9 and J usage is TRBJ2-1; D is possibly TRBD1 (7 bases). V was clipped by 3 bases and J by 2 bases, with 11 bases between them. The V gene's germline CDR1 is SEHNR and CDR2 FQNEAQ (reference sequence). The CDR3 is 15 amino acids. As DNA, the CDR3 is TGTGCCAGCAGCTTTATCAGGGGGGCCTACAATGAGCAGTTCTTC. Translated: CASSFIRGAYNEQFF. The whole variable domain, filled in from reference TRBV7-9 and TRBJ2-1, reads DTGVSQNPRHKITKRGQNVTFRCDPISEHNRLYWYRQTLGQGPEFLTYFQNEAQLEKSRLLSDRFSAERPKGSFSTLEIQRTEQGDSAMYLCASSFIRGAYNEQFFGPGTRLTVL.